What follows are 10 T cell receptor beta chains derived from one specimen sequenced in a study of blood T cells in healthy people across ages. Combining a sample-barcoded 5' primer with a J-beta primer mix, a second PCR ran for roughly 7 to 12 cycles. Via MiXCR, TCRdb re-called the 5' RACE reads, giving one row per CDR3 protein. The table has hundreds of thousands of distinct CDR3 sequences, roughly 43% seen once. Sequenced sample: blood. Every receptor here comes from a woman aged 60-70 years in good health.

This clonotype was picked up one time. The V call is TRBV7-3, the J call TRBJ1-1, with D hard to call. The CDR3 extends over 13 amino acids. CDR1 SGHTA and CDR2 FQGTGA come from the germline V gene. V lost 5 bases, J lost 2 bases, and 9 bases lay in between. The CDR3 coding sequence is TGTGCCAGCAGCAGCCGGCTAAACACTGAAGCTTTCTTT. It translates to CASSSRLNTEAFF. The variable domain in full, with the rest retrieved from reference TRBV7-3 and TRBJ1-1, is GAGVSQTPSNKVTEKGKYVELRCDPISGHTALYWYRQSLGQGPEFLIYFQGTGAADDSGLPNDRFFAVRPEGSVSTLKIQRTERGDSAVYLCASSSRLNTEAFFGQGTRLTVV.

This clonotype showed up just once. The gene calls are TRBV13 and TRBJ2-1; TRBD1 matches 7 bases. The closer fit of TRBJ2-7 to the DNA end suggests the J call may be wrong. The CDR3 loop spans 13 amino acids. Germline CDR1 reads PRHDT; CDR2 reads FYEKMQ (reference sequence). The DNA for the CDR3 is TGTGCCAGCACCACGGGACAGTACAATGAGCAGTACTTC. Its protein is CASTTGQYNEQYF.

On this clonotype itself: Given a much more abundant clone one base away, this may be a read error. The chain links TRBV21-1 to TRBJ2-4; the DNA was not compared with TRBD2, the D call given in the table. The assigned J gene may be wrong: the sequence end matches TRBJ2-7 better. TRBV21-1 corresponds to a pseudogene. This CDR3 contains 12 residues. CDR3 DNA: TGTGCCCGCAGCGGGCCGTTGTACGAGCAGTACTTC. Its translation is CARSGPLYEQYF.

The sample holds many counts of this clonotype. This rearrangement joins TRBV29-1 to TRBJ2-3, with 9 bases matching TRBD2. Germline CDR1 SQVTM, CDR2 ANQGSEA. The CDR3 spans 17 residues. V shed 2 bases, J shed 6 bases, and the junction held 15 bases outside the gene matches. CDR3 DNA sequence: TGCAGCGTTGAAAACCCGAGGGGAGCGGGGGGCGCTGATACGCAGTATTTT. Translating it yields CSVENPRGAGGADTQYF.

The sample holds a few counts of this clonotype. This chain uses TRBV7-2 with TRBJ2-7, with D perhaps TRBD1 (6 bases). The CDR3 contains 14 residues. Deletions cut 3 bases from V and 6 bases from J, with 15 bases between. The germline CDR1 and CDR2 sequences are SGHTA and FQGNSA. DNA for the CDR3: TGTGCCAGCAGCTTGAGCCAGGGGTCGTCCGAGCAGTACTTC. Its translation is CASSLSQGSSEQYF.

This clonotype was detected many times. The V gene is TRBV29-1, the J gene TRBJ1-1; no reliable D call. Germline-derived CDR1 and CDR2 are SQVTM and ANQGSEA. The ends were cut back, 0 bases at V and 0 bases at J, with 8 bases in the middle. This CDR3 comprises 14 residues. Here the CDR3 reads CSVEEGIMNTEAFF. The CDR3 DNA sequence: TGCAGCGTTGAAGAGGGAATCATGAACACTGAAGCTTTCTTT. The full variable domain, in which reference TRBV29-1 and TRBJ1-1 provide the parts outside the CDR3, is SAVISQKPSRDICQRGTSLTIQCQVDSQVTMMFWYRQQPGQSLTLIATANQGSEATYESGFVIDKFPISRPNLTFSTLTVSNMSPEDSSIYLCSVEEGIMNTEAFFGQGTRLTVV.

The genes are TRBV14 and TRBJ2-1; a weak D match, TRBD2 (6 bases). CDR1 and CDR2 from the germline V gene are SGHDN and FVKESK. This CDR3 region has 13 residues. V lost 5 bases to trimming and J lost 3 bases, with 8 bases between them. In nucleotides, the CDR3 is TGTGCCAGCAGCGGGGGACTCTACAATGAGCAGTTCTTC. Translation: CASSGGLYNEQFF.

A word on this clonotype: With a much larger clone just one base away, this may be a read error. The chain joins TRBV4-2 to TRBJ2-5; 9 bases are a match to TRBD2. The better agreement between TRBJ2-7 and the DNA end casts doubt on the J call. This CDR3 comprises 18 residues. The V gene's germline CDR1 is LGHNA and CDR2 YNFKEQ. The CDR3 here is CASSPQRASGKLGGEQYF. CDR3 coding DNA: TGTGCCAGCAGCCCACAAAGGGCTAGCGGGAAGTTAGGGGGCGAGCAGTACTTC.

J is TRBJ2-5 and V is TRBV20-1; a weak D match, TRBD2 (6 bases). Trimming removed 3 bases at V and 2 bases at J, with 10 bases between. Per germline, CDR1 DFQATT and CDR2 SNEGSKA (reference sequence). The CDR3 runs to 13 residues. The CDR3 DNA reads TGCAGTGCTAGTCAGCGGGTTCAAGAGACCCAGTACTTC. It codes for CSASQRVQETQYF.

This clonotype came up a few times. The chain links TRBV2 to TRBJ2-5; D not resolved. V was trimmed by 1 base and J by 6 bases, leaving 3 bases between them. This CDR3 contains 11 residues. Germline CDR1 SNHLY, CDR2 FYNNEI. As DNA, the CDR3 is TGTGCCAGCAGTGAAGGGAAGACCCAGTACTTC. It encodes CASSEGKTQYF. The full variable domain, rest sourced from reference TRBV2 and TRBJ2-5, is EPEVTQTPSHQVTQMGQEVILRCVPISNHLYFYWYRQILGQKVEFLVSFYNNEISEKSEIFDDQFSVERPDGSNFTLKIRSTKLEDSAMYFCASSEGKTQYFGPGTRLLVL.